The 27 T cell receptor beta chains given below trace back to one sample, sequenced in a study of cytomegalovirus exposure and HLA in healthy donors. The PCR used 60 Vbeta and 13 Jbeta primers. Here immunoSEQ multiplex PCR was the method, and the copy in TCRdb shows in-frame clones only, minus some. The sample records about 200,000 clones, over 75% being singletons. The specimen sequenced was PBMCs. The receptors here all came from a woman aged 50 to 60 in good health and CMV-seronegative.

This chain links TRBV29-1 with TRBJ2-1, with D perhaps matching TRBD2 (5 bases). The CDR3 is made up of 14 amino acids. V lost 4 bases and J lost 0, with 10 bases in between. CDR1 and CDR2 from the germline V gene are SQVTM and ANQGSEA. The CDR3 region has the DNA TGCAGCGTTGTCGGGCGGGCCTCCTACAATGAGCAGTTCTTC. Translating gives CSVVGRASYNEQFF.

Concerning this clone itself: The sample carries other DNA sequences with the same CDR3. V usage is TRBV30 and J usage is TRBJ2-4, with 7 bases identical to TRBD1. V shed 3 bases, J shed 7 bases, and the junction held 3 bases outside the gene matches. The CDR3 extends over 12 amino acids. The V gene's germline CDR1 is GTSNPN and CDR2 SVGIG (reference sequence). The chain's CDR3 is CAWRTGVNIQYF. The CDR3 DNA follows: TGTGCCTGGAGAACAGGGGTGAACATTCAGTACTTC.

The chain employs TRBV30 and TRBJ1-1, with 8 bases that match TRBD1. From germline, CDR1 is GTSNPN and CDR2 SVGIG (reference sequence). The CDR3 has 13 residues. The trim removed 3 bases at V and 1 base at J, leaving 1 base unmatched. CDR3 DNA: TGTGCCTGGAGCGGACAGGGGAACACTGAAGCTTTCTTT. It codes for CAWSGQGNTEAFF.

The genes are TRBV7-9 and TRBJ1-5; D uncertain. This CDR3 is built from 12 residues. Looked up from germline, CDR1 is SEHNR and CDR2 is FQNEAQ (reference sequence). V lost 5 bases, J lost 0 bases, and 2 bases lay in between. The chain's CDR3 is CASSHSNQPQHF. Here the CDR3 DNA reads TGTGCCAGCAGCCATAGCAATCAGCCCCAGCATTTT.

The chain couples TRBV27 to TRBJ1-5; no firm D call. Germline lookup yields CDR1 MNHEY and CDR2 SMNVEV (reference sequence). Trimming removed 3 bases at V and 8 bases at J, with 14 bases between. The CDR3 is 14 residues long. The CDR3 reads CASSFYRFLEPQHF. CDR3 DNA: TGTGCCAGCAGTTTTTACAGATTCTTGGAGCCCCAGCATTTT.

CDR3 DNA sequence: TGCGCCAGCAGCTGGGGAGAGCGGTCCTCTCGGGGGTATTTT. The encoded protein is CASSWGERSSRGYF. The genes are TRBV5-1 and TRBJ2-3, with TRBD2 as a possible D gene (5 bases). The CDR3 spans 14 residues. With 3 bases removed from V and 14 bases from J, the gap between germline ends came to 22 bases. Germline CDR1 reads SGHRS; CDR2 reads YFSETQ.

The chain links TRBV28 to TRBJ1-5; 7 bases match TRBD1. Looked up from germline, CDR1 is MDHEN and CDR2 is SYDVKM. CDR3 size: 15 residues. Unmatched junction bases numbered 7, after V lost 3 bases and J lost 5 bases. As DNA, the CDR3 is TGTGCCAGCAGTTTCGCCCACAGGGGCGATCAGCCCCAGCATTTT. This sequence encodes CASSFAHRGDQPQHF.

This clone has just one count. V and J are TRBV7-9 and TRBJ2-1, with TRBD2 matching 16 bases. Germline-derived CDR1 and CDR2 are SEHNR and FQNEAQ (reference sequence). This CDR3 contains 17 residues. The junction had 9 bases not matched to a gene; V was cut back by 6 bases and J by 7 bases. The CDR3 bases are TGTGCCAGCAGGTCCGGGACTAGCGGGAGGGCCGTTAATGAGCAGTTCTTC. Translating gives CASRSGTSGRAVNEQFF.

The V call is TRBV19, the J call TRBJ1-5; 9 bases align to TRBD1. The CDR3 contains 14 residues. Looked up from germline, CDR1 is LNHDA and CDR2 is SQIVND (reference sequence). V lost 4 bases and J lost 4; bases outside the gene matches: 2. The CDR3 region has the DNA TGTGCCAGTAGTACAGGACAGGGGAATCAGCCCCAGCATTTT. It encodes CASSTGQGNQPQHF.

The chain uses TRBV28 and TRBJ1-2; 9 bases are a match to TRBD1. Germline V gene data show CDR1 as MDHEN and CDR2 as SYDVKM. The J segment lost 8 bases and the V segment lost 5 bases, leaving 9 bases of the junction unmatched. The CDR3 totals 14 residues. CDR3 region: CASSTPRQGGGYTF. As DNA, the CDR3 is TGTGCCAGCAGTACTCCTCGACAGGGGGGGGGCTACACCTTC.

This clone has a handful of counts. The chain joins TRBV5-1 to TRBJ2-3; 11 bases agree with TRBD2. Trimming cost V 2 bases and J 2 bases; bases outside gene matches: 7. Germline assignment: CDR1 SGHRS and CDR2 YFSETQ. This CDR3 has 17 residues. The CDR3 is CASSFLDSGRDTDTQYF. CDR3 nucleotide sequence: TGCGCCAGCAGCTTCCTCGATAGCGGGAGGGACACAGATACGCAGTATTTT.

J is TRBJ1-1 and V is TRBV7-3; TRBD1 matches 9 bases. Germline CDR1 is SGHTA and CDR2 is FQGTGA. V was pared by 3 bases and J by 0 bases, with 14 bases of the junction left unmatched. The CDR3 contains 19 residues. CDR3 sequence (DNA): TGTGCCAGCAGCTTCCACCCACAGGGGGCGCCGGACATGAACACTGAAGCTTTCTTT. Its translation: CASSFHPQGAPDMNTEAFF.

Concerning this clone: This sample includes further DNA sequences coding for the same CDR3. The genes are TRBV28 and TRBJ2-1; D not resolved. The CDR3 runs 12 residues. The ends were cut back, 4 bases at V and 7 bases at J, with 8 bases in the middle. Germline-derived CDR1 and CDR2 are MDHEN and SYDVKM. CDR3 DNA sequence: TGTGCCAGCAGTTCGACTGGGAATGAGCAGTTCTTC. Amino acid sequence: CASSSTGNEQFF.

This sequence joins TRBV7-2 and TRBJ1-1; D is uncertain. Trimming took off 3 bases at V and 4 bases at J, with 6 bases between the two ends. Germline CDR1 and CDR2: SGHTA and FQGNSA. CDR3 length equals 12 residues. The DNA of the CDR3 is TGTGCCAGCAGCTTCTCGGTCACTGAAGCTTTCTTT. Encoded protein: CASSFSVTEAFF.

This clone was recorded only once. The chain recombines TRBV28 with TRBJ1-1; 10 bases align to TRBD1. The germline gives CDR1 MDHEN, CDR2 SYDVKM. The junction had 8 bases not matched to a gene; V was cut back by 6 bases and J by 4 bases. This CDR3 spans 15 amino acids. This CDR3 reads CASSPGRTGGTEAFF. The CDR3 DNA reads TGTGCCAGCAGCCCGGGGAGGACAGGGGGCACTGAAGCTTTCTTT.

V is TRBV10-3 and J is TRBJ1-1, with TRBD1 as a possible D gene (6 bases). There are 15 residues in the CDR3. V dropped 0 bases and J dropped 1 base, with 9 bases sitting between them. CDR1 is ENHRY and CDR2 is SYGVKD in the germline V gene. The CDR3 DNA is TGTGCCATCAGTGAGTCGGCAGGGGCGAACACTGAAGCTTTCTTT. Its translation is CAISESAGANTEAFF.

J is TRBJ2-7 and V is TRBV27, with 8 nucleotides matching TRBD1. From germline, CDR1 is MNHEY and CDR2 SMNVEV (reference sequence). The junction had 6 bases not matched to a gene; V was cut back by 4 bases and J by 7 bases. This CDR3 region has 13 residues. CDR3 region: CASSSGGAKEQYF. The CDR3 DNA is TGTGCCAGCAGTTCAGGGGGCGCGAAAGAGCAGTACTTC.

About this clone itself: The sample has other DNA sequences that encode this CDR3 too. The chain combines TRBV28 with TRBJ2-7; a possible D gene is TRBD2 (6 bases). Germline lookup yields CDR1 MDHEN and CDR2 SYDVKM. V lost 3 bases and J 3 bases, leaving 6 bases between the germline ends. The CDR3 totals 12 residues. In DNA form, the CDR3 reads TGTGCCAGCAGTTTGGAGGGCTACGAGCAGTACTTC. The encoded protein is CASSLEGYEQYF.

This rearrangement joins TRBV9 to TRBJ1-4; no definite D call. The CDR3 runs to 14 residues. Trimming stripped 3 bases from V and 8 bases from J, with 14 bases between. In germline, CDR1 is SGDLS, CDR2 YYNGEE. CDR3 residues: CASSARAGREKLFF. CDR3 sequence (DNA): TGTGCCAGCAGCGCCCGGGCTGGGAGGGAAAAACTGTTTTTT.

The chain's CDR3 is CASRLQGQGAGEQFF. The CDR3 DNA reads TGTGCCAGCAGATTACAGGGACAGGGGGCTGGTGAGCAGTTCTTC. This chain uses TRBV7-3 with TRBJ2-1; 12 bases align to TRBD1. The CDR3 has 15 amino acids. Looked up from germline, CDR1 is SGHTA and CDR2 is FQGTGA. V trimming: 6 bases; J trimming: 9 bases; junction bases outside the gene matches: 9.

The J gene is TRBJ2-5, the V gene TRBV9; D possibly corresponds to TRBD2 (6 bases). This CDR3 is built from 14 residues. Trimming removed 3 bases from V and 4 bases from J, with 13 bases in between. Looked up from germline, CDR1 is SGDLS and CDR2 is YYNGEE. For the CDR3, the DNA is TGTGCCAGCAGCGCCCTGACGGGGGTAGAGACCCAGTACTTC. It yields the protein CASSALTGVETQYF. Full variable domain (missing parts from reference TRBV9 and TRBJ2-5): DSGVTQTPKHLITATGQRVTLRCSPRSGDLSVYWYQQSLDQGLQFLIQYYNGEERAKGNILERFSAQQFPDLHSELNLSSLELGDSALYFCASSALTGVETQYFGPGTRLLVL.

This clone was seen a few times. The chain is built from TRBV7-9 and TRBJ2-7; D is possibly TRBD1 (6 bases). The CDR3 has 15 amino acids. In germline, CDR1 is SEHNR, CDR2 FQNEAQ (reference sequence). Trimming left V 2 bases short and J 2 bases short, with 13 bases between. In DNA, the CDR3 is TGTGCCAGCAGCTTACAGCGCAGGGGCACCTACGAGCAGTACTTC. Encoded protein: CASSLQRRGTYEQYF. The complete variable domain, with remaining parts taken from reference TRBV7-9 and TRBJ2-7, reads DTGVSQNPRHKITKRGQNVTFRCDPISEHNRLYWYRQTLGQGPEFLTYFQNEAQLEKSRLLSDRFSAERPKGSFSTLEIQRTEQGDSAMYLCASSLQRRGTYEQYFGPGTRLTVT.

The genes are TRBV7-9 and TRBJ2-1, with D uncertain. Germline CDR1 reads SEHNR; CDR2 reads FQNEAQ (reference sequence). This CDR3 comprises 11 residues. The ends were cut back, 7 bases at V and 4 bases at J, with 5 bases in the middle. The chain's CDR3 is CASNRYNEQFF. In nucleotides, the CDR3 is TGTGCCAGCAACCGGTACAATGAGCAGTTCTTC.

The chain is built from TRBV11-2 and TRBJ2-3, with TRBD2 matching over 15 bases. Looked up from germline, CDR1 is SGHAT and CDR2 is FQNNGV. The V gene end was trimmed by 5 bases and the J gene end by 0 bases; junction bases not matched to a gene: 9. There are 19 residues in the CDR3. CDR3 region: CASSASGLAGGSSTDTQYF. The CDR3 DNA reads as TGTGCCAGCAGCGCATCGGGACTAGCGGGAGGCTCTAGCACAGATACGCAGTATTTT.

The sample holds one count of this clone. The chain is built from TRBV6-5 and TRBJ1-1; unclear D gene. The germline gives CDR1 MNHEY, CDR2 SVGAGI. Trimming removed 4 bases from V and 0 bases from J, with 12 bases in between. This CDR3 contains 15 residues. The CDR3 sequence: CASSSQSHMNTEAFF. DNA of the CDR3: TGTGCCAGCAGTTCCCAGTCGCACATGAACACTGAAGCTTTCTTT.

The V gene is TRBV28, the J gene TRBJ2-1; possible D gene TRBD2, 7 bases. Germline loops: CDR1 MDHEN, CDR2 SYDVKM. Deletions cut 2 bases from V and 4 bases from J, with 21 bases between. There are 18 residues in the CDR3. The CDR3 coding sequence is TGTGCCAGCAGTTTAGGCGGGAGAGGGGGGGGTCGGTACAATGAGCAGTTCTTC. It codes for CASSLGGRGGGRYNEQFF.

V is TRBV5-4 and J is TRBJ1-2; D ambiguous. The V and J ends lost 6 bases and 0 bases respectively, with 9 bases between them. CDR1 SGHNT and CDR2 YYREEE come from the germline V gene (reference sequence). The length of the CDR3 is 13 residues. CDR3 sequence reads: CASTRGANYGYTF. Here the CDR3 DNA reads TGTGCCAGCACTAGAGGAGCTAACTATGGCTACACCTTC.